The 7 T cell receptor beta chains below come from one sample, sequenced in a study of blood T cells in healthy people across ages. A sample-barcoded 5' primer and a J-beta primer mix were used in a second PCR of about 6 to 11 cycles. TCRdb re-called the 5' RACE reads with MiXCR, one entry per CDR3 protein. The data contain 1.5 million to 2 million distinct CDR3 sequences, more than 35% of them singletons. The sample comprised blood. The receptor source for this set is a human donor in good health.

The chain combines TRBV13 with TRBJ1-5; the D is unclear. Trimming removed 5 bases at V and 2 bases at J, with 10 bases between. The germline CDR1 and CDR2 sequences are PRHDT and FYEKMQ (reference sequence). CDR3 length: 14 amino acids. This CDR3 is CASSAREGNQPQHF. The CDR3 DNA reads TGTGCCAGCAGCGCTAGGGAAGGCAATCAGCCCCAGCATTTT.

The chain carries TRBV6-6 and TRBJ1-2; D might be TRBD1 (6 bases). Trimming stripped 11 bases from V and 4 bases from J, with 11 bases between. Germline CDR1 is MNHNY and CDR2 is SVGAGI (reference sequence). CDR3 length: 11 residues. The CDR3 DNA follows: TGTGCCGCAGGGGCAGGCTATGGCTACACCTTC. This translates into CAAGAGYGYTF.

This clonotype was counted between two and nine times. V usage is TRBV5-6 and J usage is TRBJ2-4, with D uncertain. In germline, CDR1 is SGHDT, CDR2 YYEEEE. There are 15 residues in the CDR3. V was trimmed by 4 bases and J by 5 bases, leaving 16 bases between them. The CDR3 spells CASSHLARWENIQYF. CDR3 bases: TGTGCCAGCAGCCACTTAGCCCGTTGGGAAAACATTCAGTACTTC.

This clonotype was seen more than once but under ten times. The V call is TRBV20-1, the J call TRBJ2-5, with D tentatively TRBD2 (8 bases). CDR1 DFQATT and CDR2 SNEGSKA come from the germline V gene (reference sequence). The V gene lost 6 bases and the J gene lost 2 bases, with 16 bases spanning the gap. The CDR3 has 14 amino acids. The CDR3 DNA is TGCAGTGCCCGGGAGGGGGCAGGGCAAGAGACCCAGTACTTC. Its protein product is CSAREGAGQETQYF.

This clonotype was recorded many times. The rearrangement joins TRBV20-1 to TRBJ2-1; D is perhaps TRBD1 (5 bases). Germline loops: CDR1 DFQATT, CDR2 SNEGSKA (reference sequence). Trimming took 5 bases from V and 7 from J, leaving 18 bases between them. This CDR3 comprises 14 residues. CDR3 coding DNA: TGCAGTGCTCCTCGGGCAGGGATGGTAAATGAGCAGTTCTTC. This translates into CSAPRAGMVNEQFF.

V and J are TRBV6-5 and TRBJ1-1, with D unclear. V was pared by 2 bases and J by 0 bases, with 7 bases between. CDR1 is MNHEY and CDR2 is SVGAGI in the germline V gene. This CDR3 has 14 residues. The CDR3: CASSYRDMNTEAFF. CDR3 nucleotide sequence: TGTGCCAGCAGTTACAGGGATATGAACACTGAAGCTTTCTTT.

This clonotype was seen only once. At one boundary the junction diverges from the germline segment, which might be a read error. This chain uses TRBV19 with TRBJ1-5, with D unclear. In germline, CDR1 is LNHDA, CDR2 SQIVND (reference sequence). The CDR3 contains 15 residues. The CDR3 nucleotides read TGTGCCGGTAGTATAGTGACGGATTATTTATGGCCCCAGCATTTT. It yields the protein CAGSIVTDYLWPQHF.